What follows describes a single TCR beta chain. This entry comes from a study of blood T cell repertoires in COVID-19. Overall study context: Sources were T cells, B-cell-depleted T cells, or PBMCs; the material itself was cDNA or gDNA.

From germline, CDR1 is SGHTA and CDR2 FQGNSA. CDR3 length: 15 residues. V gave up 1 base and J gave up 4 bases, with 13 bases separating them. Profiling relied on immunoSEQ multiplex PCR, and the TCRdb table lists in-frame clones only, not all of them. This sample has 200,000 to 250,000 clones, with about four fifths found just once. Sequencing was performed on peripheral blood. The TCR comes from a woman older than 75 with COVID-19, enrolled during active disease. The chain combines TRBV7-2 with TRBJ1-2; D remains unclear. The CDR3 here is CASSLEAGQIYGYTF. DNA for the CDR3: TGTGCCAGCAGCTTAGAAGCAGGCCAAATCTATGGCTACACCTTC.